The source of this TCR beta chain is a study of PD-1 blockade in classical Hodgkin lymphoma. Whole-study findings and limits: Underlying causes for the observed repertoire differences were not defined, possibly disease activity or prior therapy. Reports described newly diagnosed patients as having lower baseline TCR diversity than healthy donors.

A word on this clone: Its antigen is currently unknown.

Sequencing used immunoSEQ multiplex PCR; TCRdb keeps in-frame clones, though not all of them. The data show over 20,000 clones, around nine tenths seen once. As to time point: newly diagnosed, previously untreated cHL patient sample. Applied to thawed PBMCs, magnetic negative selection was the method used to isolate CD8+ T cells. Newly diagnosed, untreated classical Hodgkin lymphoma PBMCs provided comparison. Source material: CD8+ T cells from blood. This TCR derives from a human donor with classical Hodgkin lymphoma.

The CDR3 bases are TGTGCCAGCAGGACAGGGGGCAGGCTCTACGAGCAGTACTTC. Translating gives CASRTGGRLYEQYF. This sequence joins TRBV28 and TRBJ2-7; TRBD1 matches at 10 bases. The CDR3 is 14 residues long. After removal of 6 bases from V and 3 bases from J, the junction contained 5 bases not matched to a gene. CDR1 and CDR2 from the germline V gene are MDHEN and SYDVKM.